This T cell receptor (beta chain) was identified in a study of OX40 agonist ivuxolimab in advanced cancers. The study, taken as a whole, reports: Those patients achieving a partial response at 0.1-3.0 mg/kg showed among the lowest clonal expansion. What antigens the expanded peripheral T cells recognized was never established.

Sequencing was performed with immunoSEQ multiplex PCR; in TCRdb, only in-frame clones are kept and a portion is missing. The sample consists of 20,000 to 30,000 clones, 79% of them appearing once. The CDR3 runs 13 residues. CDR1 and CDR2 from the germline V gene are MNHEY and SMNVEV (reference sequence). V was shortened by 3 bases and J by 1 base, with 7 bases between the two germline ends. In this sample, this clone turned up a few times. The antigen is undetermined. Sequencing used CD4+ or CD8+ T cells sorted from blood, obtained in a trial of the OX40 agonist ivuxolimab. This TCR was recovered from an adult with an advanced solid tumor such as melanoma, head and neck, liver or kidney cancer. The J gene is TRBJ2-7, the V gene TRBV27; D is uncertain. The CDR3 spells CASSFDKSYEQYF. CDR3 bases: TGTGCCAGCAGTTTTGACAAATCCTACGAGCAGTACTTC.